This T cell receptor beta chain was obtained from a study of PD-L1 blockade in urothelial cancer. The wider study: Every 3 weeks, patients received intravenous atezolizumab 1,200 mg, beginning 2014. Patients arrived having already received 0 to 3 prior chemotherapy regimens.

Synthetic analogs of TCR templates were spiked into every PCR. The table came from immunoSEQ multiplex PCR; TCRdb's copy has only in-frame clones and leaves some out. The table shows more than 45,000 clones, with around 88% occurring only once. With 3 bases removed from V and 4 bases from J, the gap between germline ends came to 17 bases. Germline V gene data show CDR1 as KGHSH and CDR2 as LQKENI. The CDR3 loop spans 16 amino acids. This clone was seen once. Individual patients had between 1 and 8 samples, taken pretreatment and on-treatment. This clonotype was obtained from a man between 60 and 75 years old with urothelial cancer. Sequencing was performed on PBMCs, taken around atezolizumab (anti-PD-L1) treatment. The chain has TRBV18 and TRBJ2-3, with D perhaps TRBD1 (6 bases). CDR3 region: CASSPTSGAVSDTQYF. CDR3 coding DNA: TGTGCCAGCTCACCCACTTCAGGGGCGGTCTCAGATACGCAGTATTTT. The entire variable domain, with the rest obtained from reference TRBV18 and TRBJ2-3, is as follows: NAGVMQNPRHLVRRRGQEARLRCSPMKGHSHVYWYRQLPEEGLKFMVYLQKENIIDESGMPKERFSAEFPKEGPSILRIQQVVRGDSAAYFCASSPTSGAVSDTQYFGPGTRLTVL.